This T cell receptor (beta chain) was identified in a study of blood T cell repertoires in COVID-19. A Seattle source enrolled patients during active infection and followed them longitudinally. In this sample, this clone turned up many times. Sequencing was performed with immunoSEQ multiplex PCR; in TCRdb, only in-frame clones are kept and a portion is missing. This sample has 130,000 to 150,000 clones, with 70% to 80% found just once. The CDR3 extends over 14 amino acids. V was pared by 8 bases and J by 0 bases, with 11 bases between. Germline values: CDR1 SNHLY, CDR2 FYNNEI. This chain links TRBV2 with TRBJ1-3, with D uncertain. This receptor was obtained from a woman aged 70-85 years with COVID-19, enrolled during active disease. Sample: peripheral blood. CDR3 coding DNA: TGTGCCAGCGCTCGGGAGAGCTCTGGAAACACCATATATTTT. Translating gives CASARESSGNTIYF.